This note documents a single TCR beta chain sequence. This sample is part of a study of response to subunit inactivated influenza vaccine. TCRdb called the RT-PCR reads again in MiXCR, with one record for every CDR3 protein. The sample holds more than 500,000 distinct CDR3 sequences, around 11% seen once. These data also featured in a second study, about T cells expressing NK-cell markers. That source adds: TCR beta cDNA was made by 5'RACE template switching with UMIs.

The starting material was PBMCs from blood, obtained on the day of vaccination. The source is a man in his fifties or sixties who received an inactivated influenza vaccine.

The CDR3, as DNA: TGTGCCAGCAGCCCGCCGGGACTTAGGGGGGGCGCGCAGTATTTT. Translating it yields CASSPPGLRGGAQYF. The rearrangement uses TRBV4-2 and TRBJ2-3, with D perhaps matching TRBD2 (7 bases). Trimming cost V 4 bases and J 10 bases, with 21 bases left between them. The CDR3 length is 15 residues. Looked up from germline, CDR1 is LGHNA and CDR2 is YNFKEQ.